This entry features one TCR beta chain sequence. Methods used by the authors: Nucleated cell counts were estimated from reference gene primer amplification. Only in-frame clones appear in the TCRdb table, and some are missing; sequencing was by immunoSEQ multiplex PCR. V and J calls and clone size are given by that table; D and trimming were obtained from the DNA. This table has more than 300,000 clones, around 87% appearing once. The CDR3 totals 11 residues. Looked up from germline, CDR1 is SGHKS and CDR2 is YYEKEE (reference sequence). V was pared by 0 bases and J by 9 bases, with 7 bases between. Enrolled through a virtual design, the participants were between 18 and 89 years of age and came from 24 US areas. The data are from a study of blood T cell repertoires in COVID-19. Study-level background: Acute and convalescent COVID-19 specimens originated in the United States, Italy and Spain. Sources were T cells, B-cell-depleted T cells, or PBMCs; the material itself was cDNA or gDNA.

This chain joins TRBV5-5 and TRBJ2-7; D is uncertain. The sequenced sample consisted of PBMCs or T cells enriched from blood (not recorded which). The sequence came from a man between 40 and 49 years old in a cohort exposed to, infected with or recovered from COVID-19 (not recorded which). CDR3 region: CASSLDSGQYF. In nucleotides, the CDR3 is TGTGCCAGCAGCTTGGATTCGGGGCAGTACTTC.